This T cell receptor beta chain was found in a study of cytomegalovirus exposure and HLA in healthy donors (dated by TCRdb to about 2017). As for the study more broadly: According to a later analysis, the 120 or so validation repertoires were produced on the same platform as the approximately 600 repertoires of the first cohort. The study was designed to test whether signatures of past pathogen exposure could be identified by cataloging public T cell receptors. A separate validation cohort of more than 100 different subjects was used in addition to the approximately 700-subject first cohort. High-throughput TCR immunosequencing, statistical association of individual TCRs with disease status, and machine learning were combined to predict cytomegalovirus infection status. Broad study findings and their caveats: Most TCR sequences were seen in very few donors, while some public TCRs were found in many individuals. In vitro tests confirmed that a few of the cytomegalovirus-associated TCR beta chains recognize cytomegalovirus antigens. The authors suggested that the approach could potentially be extended to other disease states and immunological phenotypes. In both the original and validation cohorts, the classifier was reported to diagnose cytomegalovirus status with high specificity and sensitivity. The study gave a list of some 150 TCR beta chains associated with cytomegalovirus. All 120 or so repertoires were used to score co-occurrence in the validation cohort in a later analysis, because that analysis had no HLA typing for the cohort. A later analysis found that TCRs clustered in the first cohort also tended to co-occur in the 110 or so validation repertoires, with 94% of cluster scores above 0.

The donors belonged to the validation cohort of 120 subjects, which was separate from the 666-subject first cohort. Turning to this clone: Its cognate antigen has yet to be identified. The sample holds no much larger clone one base away, and base qualities are not on file.

Libraries were constructed by the immunoSEQ multiplex PCR assay. The paper's data handling went like this. To diagnose cytomegalovirus status from the catalog of TCR beta chain sequences, a statistical classification framework was built. TCRdb took over this immuneACCESS table, retaining in-frame rearrangements with V and J assigned. Such tables are incomplete; in checked studies, under half of the missing clones stem from an unresolved V gene, and the remainder is unexplained. That table gives V, J and clone size, and the DNA gave D and trimming. The sample includes 130,000 to 150,000 clones, with 80% to 90% observed a single time. 7% to 9% of the sample comes from the top ten. CDR1 and CDR2 (PRHDT, FYEKMQ) derive from the germline V gene (reference sequence). V was cut back by 5 bases and J by 1 base, leaving a gap of 22 bases between them. The CDR3 goes from the cysteine to the phenylalanine over 18 residues. Only the CDR3 DNA stays, 54 bases, in frame from base 1.

Sequences were obtained from PBMCs. Recombination linked TRBV13 to TRBJ2-3; the D gene assignment is ambiguous. This clonotype was obtained from a woman between 18 and 30 years old in good health and CMV-seropositive. CDR3 protein: CASSTTWNAQLGTDTQYF. The DNA sequence is given as TGTGCCAGCAGCACCACCTGGAATGCACAGCTTGGCACAGATACGCAGTATTTT.